A single sample is the source of the 31 T cell receptor beta chains below, sequenced in a study of T cell changes during pregnancy in multiple sclerosis. Using immunoSEQ multiplex PCR, the repertoire was profiled, and TCRdb retains in-frame clones only, with some absent. Seen here are tens of thousands of clones, approximately 91% observed once, and the top ten hold 5.5% to 8%. The sequences come from CD8+ T cells from peripheral blood mononuclear cells, collected in the third trimester of pregnancy. The origin of the receptors is a female donor with multiple sclerosis, enrolled in a pregnancy study.

The V gene is TRBV9, the J gene TRBJ2-7, with 7 bases matching TRBD1. V lost 0 bases, J lost 6 bases, and 6 bases stayed unmatched. Germline V gives CDR1 SGDLS, CDR2 YYNGEE. The CDR3 sequence is 14 residues long. The CDR3 DNA reads as TGTGCCAGCAGCGTAGGGGACAGTATGGGCGAGCAGTACTTC. This encodes CASSVGDSMGEQYF.

Written as DNA, the CDR3 is TGTGCCAGCAGTTTACAACTAGCGGGAGTAGAGGACGAGCAGTTCTTC. Encoded protein: CASSLQLAGVEDEQFF. J is TRBJ2-1 and V is TRBV27; 11 positions agree with TRBD2. J gave up 10 bases and V 2 bases, and 10 bases lay outside the gene matches. The CDR3 is 16 residues long. Looked up from germline, CDR1 is MNHEY and CDR2 is SMNVEV (reference sequence).

DNA for the CDR3: TGTGCCAGCAGCTTAGGAGAGACAGTAGTTAATGAAAAACTGTTTTTT. It codes for CASSLGETVVNEKLFF. This chain uses TRBV11-2 with TRBJ1-4; perhaps TRBD1 as D (5 bases). CDR1 and CDR2 (germline): SGHAT, FQNNGV. The V end was cut by 1 base, the J end by 4 bases, with 13 bases between. There are 16 residues in the CDR3.

The genes are TRBV9 and TRBJ1-2, with a tentative D call TRBD1 (6 bases). There are 11 residues in the CDR3. Germline V gene data show CDR1 as SGDLS and CDR2 as YYNGEE. The V gene lost 6 bases and the J gene lost 5 bases, with 8 bases spanning the gap. CDR3: CASKGEYGYTF. DNA for the CDR3: TGTGCCAGCAAGGGGGAATATGGCTACACCTTC.

V gene TRBV28 combines with J gene TRBJ2-7; 9 nucleotides match TRBD1. J lost 6 bases, V lost 6 bases, and 15 bases had no gene match. CDR1 and CDR2 from the germline V gene are MDHEN and SYDVKM. The CDR3 consists of 16 residues. CDR3 protein: CASRSVLGDRVVEQYF. The CDR3 nucleotides are TGTGCCAGCAGATCCGTATTAGGGGACAGGGTCGTCGAGCAGTACTTC.

V and J are TRBV7-7 and TRBJ2-5; TRBD1 agrees at 9 bases. The CDR3 contains 14 residues. Germline-derived CDR1 and CDR2 are SSHAT and FNYEAQ (reference sequence). The J segment lost 2 bases and the V segment lost 3 bases, leaving 1 base of the junction unmatched. The CDR3: CASSLGQGQETQYF. The CDR3 DNA follows: TGTGCCAGCAGCTTGGGACAGGGACAAGAGACCCAGTACTTC.

This clone was seen once. This sequence joins TRBV7-9 and TRBJ1-2; tentatively, D is TRBD1 (6 bases). The CDR3 is 14 amino acids. The germline V gene has CDR1 SEHNR and CDR2 FQNEAQ (reference sequence). Deletions cut 4 bases from V and 7 bases from J, with 16 bases between. CDR3 nucleotide sequence: TGTGCCAGCAGCTCCGATTCAGGGACAACTGGCTACACCTTC. This translates into CASSSDSGTTGYTF. The whole variable domain, remainder taken from reference TRBV7-9 and TRBJ1-2, is DTGVSQNPRHKITKRGQNVTFRCDPISEHNRLYWYRQTLGQGPEFLTYFQNEAQLEKSRLLSDRFSAERPKGSFSTLEIQRTEQGDSAMYLCASSSDSGTTGYTFGSGTRLTVV.

The gene calls are TRBV27 and TRBJ1-6, with 8 positions matching TRBD1. Germline V gene sequence: CDR1 MNHEY, CDR2 SMNVEV (reference sequence). The CDR3 covers 14 residues. J lost 11 bases, V lost 3 bases, and 6 bases had no gene match. In nucleotides, the CDR3 is TGTGCCAGCAGTTTCACCAGGGGGCAAACACCCCTCCACTTT. Amino acid sequence: CASSFTRGQTPLHF.

The chain employs TRBV28 and TRBJ2-3; 14 bases match TRBD2. CDR1 and CDR2 (germline): MDHEN, SYDVKM. The CDR3 extends over 15 amino acids. V shed 5 bases, J shed 4 bases, and the junction held 2 bases outside the gene matches. CDR3 sequence: CASSGTSGSADTQYF. The CDR3 DNA reads TGTGCCAGCAGTGGGACTAGCGGGAGTGCAGATACGCAGTATTTT.

The V and J genes are TRBV27 and TRBJ1-1; 10 positions match TRBD1. Germline V gene sequence: CDR1 MNHEY, CDR2 SMNVEV (reference sequence). The CDR3 has 15 residues. V lost 5 bases to trimming and J lost 3 bases; unmatched junction nucleotides: 6. In nucleotides, the CDR3 is TGTGCCAGCAGTCTGGAGACAGGGGGCCACACTGAAGCTTTCTTT. It specifies CASSLETGGHTEAFF.

V gene TRBV15 combines with J gene TRBJ1-5, with 8 bases aligning to TRBD1. This CDR3 spans 14 amino acids. From germline, CDR1 is LNHNV and CDR2 YYDKDF (reference sequence). V shed 8 bases and J 1 base; nucleotides not matched to a gene: 4. The CDR3 here is CATGTGASNQPQHF. CDR3 bases: TGTGCCACCGGGACAGGTGCCAGCAATCAGCCCCAGCATTTT.

The rearrangement joins TRBV9 to TRBJ1-2, with TRBD1 matching over 8 bases. The germline CDR1 and CDR2 sequences are SGDLS and YYNGEE. The CDR3 covers 12 residues. With V trimmed by 6 bases and J by 6 bases, 4 bases remained unmatched. DNA of the CDR3: TGTGCCAGCAACAGACAGGGGCATGGCTACACCTTC. This codes for CASNRQGHGYTF. The whole variable domain, remainder taken from reference TRBV9 and TRBJ1-2, is DSGVTQTPKHLITATGQRVTLRCSPRSGDLSVYWYQQSLDQGLQFLIQYYNGEERAKGNILERFSAQQFPDLHSELNLSSLELGDSALYFCASNRQGHGYTFGSGTRLTVV.

V gene TRBV30 combines with J gene TRBJ2-7; no clear D. The CDR3 extends over 12 amino acids. The germline CDR1 and CDR2 sequences are GTSNPN and SVGIG (reference sequence). V gave up 2 bases and J gave up 7 bases, with 12 bases separating them. The CDR3 spells CAWSWASGEQYF. The DNA for the CDR3 is TGTGCCTGGAGTTGGGCATCTGGGGAGCAGTACTTC. The full variable domain, its missing parts supplied by reference TRBV30 and TRBJ2-7, is SQTIHQWPATLVQPVGSPLSLECTVEGTSNPNLYWYRQAAGRGLQLLFYSVGIGQISSEVPQNLSASRPQDRQFILSSKKLLLSDSGFYLCAWSWASGEQYFGPGTRLTVT.

CDR3 loop: CASSSTGTGSESYEQYF. The CDR3 coding sequence is TGTGCCAGCAGCTCCACCGGGACAGGGAGCGAATCCTACGAGCAGTACTTC. The chain combines TRBV7-8 with TRBJ2-7; 9 nucleotides align to TRBD1. Germline V gene sequence: CDR1 SGHVS, CDR2 FQNEAQ. After removal of 4 bases from V and 1 base from J, the junction contained 11 bases not matched to a gene. The length of the CDR3 is 17 residues.

The chain uses TRBV7-9 and TRBJ2-3; D perhaps matches TRBD2 (5 bases). The germline V gene has CDR1 SEHNR and CDR2 FQNEAQ (reference sequence). V lost 4 bases and J 6 bases, leaving 20 bases between the germline ends. The CDR3 is made up of 16 amino acids. This chain's CDR3 is CASSSRTLGEGDTQYF. CDR3 DNA sequence: TGTGCCAGCAGCTCTCGGACTCTCGGTGAGGGTGATACGCAGTATTTT.

The V call is TRBV7-6, the J call TRBJ2-2; 15 bases are shared with TRBD2. V was pared by 5 bases and J by 2 bases, with 3 bases of the junction left unmatched. Germline V gene lookup returns CDR1 SGHVS and CDR2 FNYEAQ. The CDR3 sequence is 17 residues long. The CDR3 DNA follows: TGTGCCAGCAGCCGGGGACTAGCGGGGGGAAACACCGGGGAGCTGTTTTTT. Its protein is CASSRGLAGGNTGELFF.

The rearrangement joins TRBV18 to TRBJ1-5, with a tentative D call TRBD1 (5 bases). This CDR3 is built from 14 residues. Germline V CDR1 and CDR2: KGHSH, LQKENI. Between the trimmed V and J ends, which lost 3 bases and 4 bases, there was a span of 10 bases. The CDR3 sequence is CASSPTDTNQPQHF. DNA of the CDR3: TGTGCCAGCTCACCCACGGACACTAATCAGCCCCAGCATTTT.

The gene calls are TRBV21-1 and TRBJ1-2; the tabulated D call, TRBD1, remains unverified against the DNA. TRBV21-1 is a documented pseudogene. The CDR3 extends over 16 amino acids. The CDR3 region is CASSKFQAGGMYGYTF. CDR3 in DNA: TGTGCCAGCAGCAAATTTCAGGCAGGGGGGATGTATGGCTACACCTTC.

This clone occurred once. The chain links TRBV5-4 to TRBJ2-7; D not resolved. Between the trimmed V and J ends, which lost 4 bases and 0 bases, there was a span of 11 bases. The CDR3 contains 14 residues. Germline CDR1 SGHNT, CDR2 YYREEE (reference sequence). CDR3 bases: TGTGCCAGCAGCCACTCCTCAAGCTCCTACGAGCAGTACTTC. Its translation is CASSHSSSSYEQYF.

V is TRBV6-1 and J is TRBJ2-1; tentative D call: TRBD2 (6 bases). Deletions cut 4 bases from V and 3 bases from J, with 13 bases between. Germline V gene sequence: CDR1 MNHNS, CDR2 SASEGT. The CDR3 runs 15 residues. This CDR3 is CASSGGDGHYNEQFF. CDR3 nucleotide sequence: TGTGCCAGCAGTGGGGGGGACGGACACTACAATGAGCAGTTCTTC.

The chain recombines TRBV30 with TRBJ2-7; 7 bases fit TRBD1. CDR3 length: 14 residues. CDR1 GTSNPN and CDR2 SVGIG come from the germline V gene (reference sequence). Germline trimming cut 1 base from V and 4 bases from J; bases unmatched to any gene: 7. The CDR3 DNA sequence: TGTGCCTGGAGTGGGCAGGGGGTTCGGTACGAGCAGTACTTC. Translation gives CAWSGQGVRYEQYF.

This clone was recorded once. The rearrangement uses TRBV7-6 and TRBJ2-7, with 7 bases that match TRBD1. There are 15 residues in the CDR3. V was pared by 5 bases and J by 0 bases, with 7 bases of the junction left unmatched. Germline V gene lookup returns CDR1 SGHVS and CDR2 FNYEAQ. The CDR3 here is CASSLGQDSSYEQYF. CDR3 DNA sequence: TGTGCCAGCAGCCTCGGACAGGATAGCTCCTACGAGCAGTACTTC.

The CDR3 sequence is CASSYSSGLVYNEQFF. As DNA, the CDR3 is TGTGCCAGCAGTTACTCCTCGGGACTAGTCTACAATGAGCAGTTCTTC. This rearrangement joins TRBV6-5 to TRBJ2-1, with 8 bases identical to TRBD2. Germline V gene lookup returns CDR1 MNHEY and CDR2 SVGAGI. The CDR3 has 16 amino acids. Trimming at V came to 0 bases and at J to 3 bases, leaving 4 bases not matched to a gene.

The rearrangement links TRBV5-6 to TRBJ2-7; 10 nucleotides align to TRBD1. Germline CDR1 is SGHDT and CDR2 is YYEEEE. V shed 6 bases, J shed 5 bases, and the junction held 11 bases outside the gene matches. The CDR3 loop spans 15 amino acids. The CDR3 DNA sequence: TGTGCCAGCACCTCCTACCGGGACAGGGGAGACGAGCAGTACTTC. Its translation is CASTSYRDRGDEQYF.

The chain uses TRBV6-5 and TRBJ1-6; 7 bases agree with TRBD1. Trimming removed 2 bases from V and 14 bases from J; junction bases left unmatched: 12. The CDR3 has 15 residues. The V gene's germline CDR1 is MNHEY and CDR2 SVGAGI. The CDR3, as DNA: TGTGCCAGCAGTTACCGAGGGACAGACGTATTCACCCTCCACTTT. Its translation is CASSYRGTDVFTLHF.

V gene TRBV7-9 combines with J gene TRBJ1-1; possibly TRBD1 for D (6 bases). The CDR3 is made up of 18 amino acids. V was pared by 4 bases and J by 0 bases, with 21 bases between. Germline lookup yields CDR1 SEHNR and CDR2 FQNEAQ (reference sequence). CDR3 sequence: CASSSTLQGLFMNTEAFF. For the CDR3, the DNA is TGTGCCAGCAGCTCAACCCTACAGGGTCTCTTCATGAACACTGAAGCTTTCTTT.

This rearrangement joins TRBV28 to TRBJ2-5; 9 bases map to TRBD2. The germline V gene has CDR1 MDHEN and CDR2 SYDVKM. The V and J ends lost 4 bases and 5 bases, in that order; junction bases with no gene match: 11. CDR3 length: 16 residues. The CDR3: CASSWKGGREWETQYF. CDR3 DNA sequence: TGTGCCAGCAGTTGGAAGGGCGGGAGGGAGTGGGAGACCCAGTACTTC.

This clone was found once. The chain combines TRBV6-1 with TRBJ2-3; TRBD1 matches at 7 bases. The V and J ends lost 8 bases and 4 bases, in that order; junction bases with no gene match: 6. The germline gives CDR1 MNHNS, CDR2 SASEGT. The CDR3 spans 13 residues. The CDR3 nucleotides are TGTGCCAGCGGCAGGGGGTCCGCAGATACGCAGTATTTT. It yields the protein CASGRGSADTQYF.

The V call is TRBV7-6, the J call TRBJ1-6, with 7 bases matching TRBD1. There are 14 residues in the CDR3. From germline, CDR1 is SGHVS and CDR2 FNYEAQ. V was clipped by 3 bases and J by 9 bases; unmatched bases: 5. The CDR3 loop reads CASSLTGQLSPLHF. The CDR3 DNA sequence: TGTGCCAGCAGCTTGACGGGACAGCTTTCACCCCTCCACTTT.

The chain recombines TRBV6-1 with TRBJ1-1, with D possibly TRBD1 on 6 matching bases. The CDR3 is 14 amino acids. Trimming removed 3 bases from V and 1 base from J, with 9 bases in between. Germline V gene sequence: CDR1 MNHNS, CDR2 SASEGT. The CDR3 bases are TGTGCCAGCAGTGACCCACAGGGGAACACTGAAGCTTTCTTT. Amino acid sequence: CASSDPQGNTEAFF.

The CDR3 protein is CASSLATNAGGTEAFF. CDR3 nucleotides: TGTGCCAGCAGCTTAGCTACGAACGCAGGGGGCACTGAAGCTTTCTTT. The gene calls are TRBV7-8 and TRBJ1-1; TRBD1 aligns across 7 bases. The germline gives CDR1 SGHVS, CDR2 FQNEAQ. There are 16 residues in the CDR3. V was clipped by 0 bases and J by 4 bases; unmatched bases: 8.